This entry lists 29 T cell receptor beta chains sequenced from one sample in a study of T cells in Graves' hyperthyroidism and ophthalmopathy. There were TCR beta CDR3 regions amplified from RNA transcripts. An initial round of RT-PCR targeting the TCR CDR3 relied on the HTBI primer set. TCRdb itself ran the multiplex PCR reads through MiXCR, one entry per CDR3 protein. The repertoire holds roughly 740,000 distinct CDR3 sequences, roughly 15% seen once, with under 8.5% in the top ten. The source material was blood. The origin of the receptors is a man younger than 35 with Graves' hyperthyroidism.

This clonotype appeared a few times. The chain has TRBV6-1 and TRBJ2-7; D perhaps matches TRBD1 (5 bases). The CDR3 covers 12 residues. Germline V gives CDR1 MNHNS, CDR2 SASEGT. V was shortened by 7 bases and J by 6 bases, with 13 bases between the two germline ends. DNA of the CDR3: TGTGCCAGCAATATTTATAGGGGCGAGCAGTACTTC. Translation: CASNIYRGEQYF.

This clonotype was counted at least ten times. The rearrangement joins TRBV6-4 to TRBJ1-2, with 12 bases lining up with TRBD1. V lost 8 bases and J lost 8; bases outside the gene matches: 12. Germline lookup yields CDR1 MRHNA and CDR2 SNTAGT. The CDR3 sequence is 15 residues long. The DNA of the CDR3 is TGTGCCAGCCGAATACCGGGACAGGGGGCCCGGGGCTACACCTTC. Translated: CASRIPGQGARGYTF.

This clonotype was observed a handful of times. This chain links TRBV7-2 with TRBJ2-2, with D uncertain. From germline, CDR1 is SGHTA and CDR2 FQGNSA. This CDR3 has 13 residues. The V and J ends lost 1 base and 7 bases respectively, with 7 bases between them. The DNA of the CDR3 is TGTGCCAGCAGCTTAGAGGTAGACGGGGAGCTGTTTTTT. It encodes CASSLEVDGELFF.

The DNA of the CDR3 is TGTGCCAGCAGTTTAGGGGGGGTTGGTAGGAACTACGAGCAGTACTTC. Translated, it gives CASSLGGVGRNYEQYF. This sequence joins TRBV28 and TRBJ2-7, with 7 nucleotides matching TRBD2. The CDR3 extends over 16 amino acids. Trimming removed 2 bases from V and 3 bases from J; junction bases left unmatched: 10. Germline V gene lookup returns CDR1 MDHEN and CDR2 SYDVKM.

V gene TRBV20-1 combines with J gene TRBJ2-3; 7 positions agree with TRBD1. V lost 0 bases to trimming and J lost 1 base; unmatched junction nucleotides: 4. From germline, CDR1 is DFQATT and CDR2 SNEGSKA (reference sequence). The CDR3 contains 15 residues. The CDR3 protein is CSARDDTGGTDTQYF. CDR3 bases: TGCAGTGCTAGAGATGATACAGGGGGCACAGATACGCAGTATTTT.

This clonotype was observed many times. This chain joins TRBV12-3 or TRBV12-4 and TRBJ1-2; the D is unclear. The V end lost 5 bases, the J end lost 6 bases, and 10 bases lay between the germline ends. This CDR3 has 12 amino acids. The CDR3 region has the DNA TGTGCCAGCAGTCCGAACCAAGATGGCTACACCTTC. It yields the protein CASSPNQDGYTF.

This clonotype was counted at least ten times. The chain links TRBV5-1 to TRBJ2-7; D gene ambiguous. Trimming shortened V by 4 bases and J by 7 bases, and 12 bases separated the two germline ends. CDR1 SGHRS and CDR2 YFSETQ come from the germline V gene. The CDR3 loop spans 12 amino acids. The CDR3 protein is CASSPYGKEQYF. DNA of the CDR3: TGCGCCAGCAGCCCTTATGGGAAGGAGCAGTACTTC.

V and J are TRBV27 and TRBJ2-2, with 9 nucleotides matching TRBD2. The CDR3 spans 18 residues. V lost 5 bases and J lost 9; bases outside the gene matches: 19. Germline V CDR1 and CDR2: MNHEY, SMNVEV (reference sequence). The CDR3 coding sequence is TGTGCCAGCAGTCTCCTGACTAGCGGCTCGACGCGCGGCCGGGAGCTGTTTTTT. The encoded protein is CASSLLTSGSTRGRELFF.

The rearrangement uses TRBV29-1 and TRBJ2-4; no firm D call. The CDR3 has 13 residues. Germline-derived CDR1 and CDR2 are SQVTM and ANQGSEA. V was cut by 0 bases and J by 9 bases, with 12 bases left in between. The CDR3 loop reads CSVEDRSGIIQYF. The DNA of the CDR3 is TGCAGCGTTGAAGACCGGAGTGGGATCATTCAGTACTTC.

The CDR3 DNA is TGCAGTGCTAGACAGACAACTAATGAAAAACTGTTTTTT. This sequence encodes CSARQTTNEKLFF. This sequence joins TRBV20-1 and TRBJ1-4; no reliable D call. CDR3 length: 13 amino acids. Germline CDR1 and CDR2: DFQATT and SNEGSKA (reference sequence). V shed 2 bases and J shed 0 bases, with 4 bases lying between them.

This clonotype was seen more than once but under ten times. CDR3 sequence reads: CASSEVGGGRWEEAFF. In DNA form, the CDR3 reads TGTGCCAGCAGTGAAGTAGGCGGGGGGCGATGGGAAGAAGCTTTCTTT. This chain joins TRBV6-1 and TRBJ1-1, with D possibly matching TRBD1 (6 bases). The germline V and J ends were trimmed by 1 base and 8 bases, with 20 bases remaining between them. This CDR3 comprises 16 residues. CDR1 and CDR2 from the germline V gene are MNHNS and SASEGT.

This clonotype was seen ten or more times. A much larger clone differs by one base, so this may be a read error. The CDR3 nucleotides are TGTGCCAGCAGCATACAGGGGAACACTGAAGCTTTCTTT. It is translated as CASSIQGNTEAFF. The V gene is TRBV28, the J gene TRBJ1-1; tentatively, D is TRBD1 (6 bases). CDR3 size: 13 residues. The germline V gene has CDR1 MDHEN and CDR2 SYDVKM. V lost 6 bases to trimming and J lost 1 base, with 9 bases between them.

There are many counts of this clonotype. The gene calls are TRBV5-1 and TRBJ1-4; 8 positions agree with TRBD1. Germline assignment: CDR1 SGHRS and CDR2 YFSETQ. The J segment lost 8 bases and the V segment lost 1 base, leaving 4 bases of the junction unmatched. This CDR3 is built from 14 residues. CDR3 coding DNA: TGCGCCAGCAGCTTGTGGACAGGGCAGGAAAAACTGTTTTTT. It codes for CASSLWTGQEKLFF.

This clonotype was detected many times. The V gene is TRBV6-1, the J gene TRBJ2-1, with TRBD1 matching 7 bases. V shed 6 bases and J 6 bases; nucleotides not matched to a gene: 8. CDR3 length equals 14 residues. The V gene's germline CDR1 is MNHNS and CDR2 SASEGT. CDR3 in amino acids: CASRPGNRGNEQFF. The CDR3 region has the DNA TGTGCCAGCAGGCCCGGAAACAGGGGCAATGAGCAGTTCTTC.

CDR3 DNA sequence: TGTGCCAGCAGTGGATTTGAGGGGGACCAGCCCCAGCATTTT. The encoded protein is CASSGFEGDQPQHF. The chain recombines TRBV2 with TRBJ1-5; D is perhaps TRBD1 (6 bases). This CDR3 contains 14 residues. Per the germline V gene, CDR1 is SNHLY and CDR2 is FYNNEI. V shed 4 bases and J shed 7 bases, with 14 bases lying between them.

In this sample, this clonotype turned up a few times. Here the CDR3 DNA reads TGTGCCAGCAGCCCATCAGGGTTAGGCACTGAAGCTTTCTTT. This gives the protein CASSPSGLGTEAFF. The genes are TRBV9 and TRBJ1-1; maybe TRBD1 (5 bases). The CDR3 spans 14 residues. Germline values: CDR1 SGDLS, CDR2 YYNGEE. The ends were cut back, 4 bases at V and 4 bases at J, with 14 bases in the middle.

This clonotype turned up a few times. The genes are TRBV28 and TRBJ2-2; no definite D call. The CDR3 has 17 residues. V lost 2 bases, J lost 1 base, and 14 bases lay in between. CDR1 MDHEN and CDR2 SYDVKM come from the germline V gene. In nucleotides, the CDR3 is TGTGCCAGCAGTTTAGTAGGAGCGTTAGAGAACACCGGGGAGCTGTTTTTT. Translation: CASSLVGALENTGELFF. The full variable domain, with the rest looked up from reference TRBV28 and TRBJ2-2, is DVKVTQSSRYLVKRTGEKVFLECVQDMDHENMFWYRQDPGLGLRLIYFSYDVKMKEKGDIPEGYSVSREKKERFSLILESASTNQTSMYLCASSLVGALENTGELFFGEGSRLTVL.

This clonotype was counted ten times or more. The chain recombines TRBV28 with TRBJ2-7; 8 positions match TRBD2. V shed 6 bases, J shed 2 bases, and the junction held 9 bases outside the gene matches. The CDR3 runs 15 residues. CDR1 is MDHEN, CDR2 SYDVKM, per germline. CDR3 in DNA: TGTGCCAGCAGGAGGAGGGATAGCGGGGCCTACGAGCAGTACTTC. Translated: CASRRRDSGAYEQYF. Supplemented by reference TRBV28 and TRBJ2-7, the full variable domain reads DVKVTQSSRYLVKRTGEKVFLECVQDMDHENMFWYRQDPGLGLRLIYFSYDVKMKEKGDIPEGYSVSREKKERFSLILESASTNQTSMYLCASRRRDSGAYEQYFGPGTRLTVT.

This rearrangement joins TRBV11-3 to TRBJ2-1, with a weak D call TRBD2 (7 bases). Trimming removed 5 bases from V and 12 bases from J, with 14 bases in between. Per the germline V gene, CDR1 is SGHNT and CDR2 is YENEEA. The CDR3 length is 12 residues. The CDR3 loop is CASSPSRGRQFF. CDR3 coding DNA: TGTGCCAGCAGCCCCTCGCGGGGGCGGCAGTTCTTC.

There are many counts of this clonotype. This rearrangement joins TRBV6-2 or TRBV6-3 to TRBJ2-1; 7 bases are shared with TRBD1. The CDR3 covers 15 residues. The V segment lost 6 bases and the J segment 7 bases; nucleotides outside the gene matches: 12. The germline CDR1 and CDR2 sequences are MNHEY and SVGEGT. The CDR3: CASRTIRQGRNEQFF. CDR3 bases: TGTGCCAGCAGAACAATAAGACAGGGTCGGAATGAGCAGTTCTTC.

Details on this clonotype: Just one base apart from a much larger clone, this may be a read error. The chain uses TRBV20-1 and TRBJ2-2; 8 nucleotides agree with TRBD1. This CDR3 comprises 13 residues. Unmatched junction bases numbered 0, after V lost 5 bases and J lost 1 base. Germline lookup yields CDR1 DFQATT and CDR2 SNEGSKA (reference sequence). CDR3 DNA: TGCAGTGCTGGGACAGGGAACACCGGGGAGCTGTTTTTT. This gives the protein CSAGTGNTGELFF.

This clonotype was seen ten or more times. The chain couples TRBV5-1 to TRBJ2-7; 7 nucleotides align to TRBD1. There are 15 residues in the CDR3. V trimming: 0 bases; J trimming: 2 bases; junction bases outside the gene matches: 5. Per the germline V gene, CDR1 is SGHRS and CDR2 is YFSETQ. The CDR3 DNA follows: TGCGCCAGCAGCTTGGATTCCGGGACAGCCTACGAGCAGTACTTC. It yields the protein CASSLDSGTAYEQYF.

V is TRBV6-2 or TRBV6-3 and J is TRBJ1-2; D unresolved. V gave up 5 bases and J gave up 2 bases, with 9 bases separating them. Germline V gene data show CDR1 as MNHEY and CDR2 as SVGEGT. The CDR3 covers 13 residues. CDR3 nucleotide sequence: TGTGCCAGCAGTCCCGCGCAAAACTATGGCTACACCTTC. Its translation: CASSPAQNYGYTF.

The chain joins TRBV19 to TRBJ2-3; TRBD1 matches at 8 bases. The CDR3 contains 15 residues. With V trimmed by 5 bases and J by 3 bases, 7 bases remained unmatched. In germline, CDR1 is LNHDA, CDR2 SQIVND (reference sequence). CDR3 amino acids: CASSSRGLRTDTQYF. The CDR3, as DNA: TGTGCCAGTAGTTCCAGGGGGCTAAGGACAGATACGCAGTATTTT.

About this clonotype: This may be a read error: a much more frequent sequence differs by one nucleotide. This chain uses TRBV7-3 with TRBJ2-3, with 7 nucleotides matching TRBD1. Germline CDR1 and CDR2: SGHTA and FQGTGA. Germline trimming cut 0 bases from V and 7 bases from J; bases unmatched to any gene: 4. The CDR3 covers 14 residues. CDR3 sequence: CASSLTRDSNTQYF. As DNA, the CDR3 is TGTGCCAGCAGCTTAACCCGGGACAGCAATACGCAGTATTTT.

On this clonotype: A much larger clonotype is one base distant, so this may be a read error. V gene TRBV2 combines with J gene TRBJ2-5; TRBD1 might be the D (5 bases). The CDR3 has 14 amino acids. Deletions cut 6 bases from V and 4 bases from J, with 15 bases between. The germline V gene encodes CDR1 SNHLY and CDR2 FYNNEI. The CDR3 loop is CASSAESGAETQYF. CDR3 sequence (DNA): TGTGCCAGCAGCGCCGAGTCTGGGGCAGAGACCCAGTACTTC.

This clonotype appeared a few times. The chain joins TRBV6-1 to TRBJ2-3; D remains ambiguous. In germline, CDR1 is MNHNS, CDR2 SASEGT. This CDR3 spans 16 amino acids. Trimming cost V 5 bases and J 2 bases, with 17 bases left between them. CDR3 protein: CASSPWADPLTDTQYF. The CDR3 coding sequence is TGTGCCAGCAGTCCCTGGGCGGATCCCCTCACAGATACGCAGTATTTT.

This clonotype came up many times. V usage is TRBV7-9 and J usage is TRBJ1-1, with 7 bases lining up with TRBD1. CDR3 length: 13 amino acids. Germline lookup yields CDR1 SEHNR and CDR2 FQNEAQ (reference sequence). The V segment lost 1 base and the J segment 11 bases; nucleotides outside the gene matches: 7. The chain's CDR3 is CASSLETGVGAFF. In DNA form, the CDR3 reads TGTGCCAGCAGCTTAGAAACAGGGGTTGGGGCTTTCTTT.

This clonotype was counted only a few times. CDR3: CARADLVGEKLFF. The CDR3 DNA reads as TGTGCCAGAGCGGACCTGGTGGGTGAAAAACTGTTTTTT. V is TRBV2 and J is TRBJ1-4; no clear D gene. The V and J ends lost 9 bases and 7 bases respectively, with 15 bases between them. The CDR3 extends over 13 amino acids. CDR1 and CDR2 (germline): SNHLY, FYNNEI.